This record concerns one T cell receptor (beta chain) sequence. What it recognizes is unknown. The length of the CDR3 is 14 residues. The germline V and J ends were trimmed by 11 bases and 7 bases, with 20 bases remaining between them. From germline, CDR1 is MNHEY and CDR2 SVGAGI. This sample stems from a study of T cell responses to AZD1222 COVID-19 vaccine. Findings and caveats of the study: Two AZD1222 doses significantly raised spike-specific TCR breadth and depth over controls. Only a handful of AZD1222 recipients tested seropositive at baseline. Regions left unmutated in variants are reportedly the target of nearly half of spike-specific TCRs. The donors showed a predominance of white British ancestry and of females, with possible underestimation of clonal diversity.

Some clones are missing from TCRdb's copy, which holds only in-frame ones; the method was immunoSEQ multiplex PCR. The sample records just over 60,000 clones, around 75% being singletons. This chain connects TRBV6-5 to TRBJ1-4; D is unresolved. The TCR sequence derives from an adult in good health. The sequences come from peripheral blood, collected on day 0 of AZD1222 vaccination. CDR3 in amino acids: CAGGGRKGSEKLFF. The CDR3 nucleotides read TGTGCCGGCGGCGGCCGAAAAGGGAGTGAAAAACTGTTTTTT.